This T cell receptor beta chain is drawn from a study of Graves' ophthalmopathy and Graves' hyperthyroidism. CDR1 is SGHDT, CDR2 YYEEEE, per germline. The CDR3 has 15 residues. The germline V and J ends were trimmed by 7 bases and 6 bases, with 19 bases remaining between them. Points from the study as a whole: From stable hyperthyroidism, ophthalmopathy was separated by a 13-signature model with 85% to 90% sensitivity and approximately 84% specificity.

Worth noting for this clonotype: Its specificity is unknown. With a much larger clone just one base away, this may be a read error.

Amplifying from RNA transcripts, the study obtained TCR beta CDR3 regions. Second-round multiplex PCR came after first-round RT-PCR with HTBI primers. TCRdb called the multiplex PCR reads again in MiXCR, with one record for every CDR3 protein. The sample holds more than 1,000,000 distinct CDR3 sequences, less than 45% seen once. Each hyperthyroidism patient was newly diagnosed, with under 2 months' duration, and aged 18 to 65. The diagnostic workup employed clinical symptoms, serum thyroxine, TRAb, thyroid ultrasound and orbital computed tomography. What was sequenced was peripheral blood or thyroid tissue (not recorded which). The gene calls are TRBV5-6 and TRBJ2-2; TRBD2 might be the D (6 bases). The TCR comes from an adult man with Graves' hyperthyroidism. CDR3 DNA: TGTGCCAGCTACCGGGGGACGGCGCTGGCCGGGGAGCTGTTTTTT. It is translated as CASYRGTALAGELFF.